These 2 T cell receptor beta chains were all obtained from the same sample, sequenced in a study of shared clonotypes between healthy human individuals. TCRdb's table, derived via immunoSEQ multiplex PCR, lists solely in-frame clones and lacks some. The sample carries about 2 million clones, less than 95% recorded once. Selected positively for CCR7 and CD45RO-negative, naive CD8 cells excluded terminally differentiated effector memory CD45RA+ cells. Sequenced: naive CD8+ T cells sorted from blood. The receptors come from a young man in good health.

CDR3 sequence (DNA): TGCGCCAGCAGCCTTGACACATCGGACACCGGGGAGCTGTTTTTT. Translating it yields CASSLDTSDTGELFF. This rearrangement joins TRBV4-3 to TRBJ2-2; D remains ambiguous. With 4 bases removed from V and 3 bases from J, the gap between germline ends came to 12 bases. The CDR3 is 15 amino acids. The germline V gene has CDR1 LGHNA and CDR2 YSLEER.

This clone was seen a single time. J is TRBJ2-5 and V is TRBV11-2; tentative D call: TRBD2 (6 bases). The V end was cut by 0 bases, the J end by 3 bases, with 14 bases between. This CDR3 region has 16 residues. Looked up from germline, CDR1 is SGHAT and CDR2 is FQNNGV. In DNA form, the CDR3 reads TGTGCCAGCAGCTTAGATGGGGGGTGGAGCGAAGAGACCCAGTACTTC. This encodes CASSLDGGWSEETQYF. The full variable domain, its missing parts supplied by reference TRBV11-2 and TRBJ2-5, is EAGVAQSPRYKIIEKRQSVAFWCNPISGHATLYWYQQILGQGPKLLIQFQNNGVVDDSQLPKDRFSAERLKGVDSTLKIQPAKLEDSAVYLCASSLDGGWSEETQYFGPGTRLLVL.